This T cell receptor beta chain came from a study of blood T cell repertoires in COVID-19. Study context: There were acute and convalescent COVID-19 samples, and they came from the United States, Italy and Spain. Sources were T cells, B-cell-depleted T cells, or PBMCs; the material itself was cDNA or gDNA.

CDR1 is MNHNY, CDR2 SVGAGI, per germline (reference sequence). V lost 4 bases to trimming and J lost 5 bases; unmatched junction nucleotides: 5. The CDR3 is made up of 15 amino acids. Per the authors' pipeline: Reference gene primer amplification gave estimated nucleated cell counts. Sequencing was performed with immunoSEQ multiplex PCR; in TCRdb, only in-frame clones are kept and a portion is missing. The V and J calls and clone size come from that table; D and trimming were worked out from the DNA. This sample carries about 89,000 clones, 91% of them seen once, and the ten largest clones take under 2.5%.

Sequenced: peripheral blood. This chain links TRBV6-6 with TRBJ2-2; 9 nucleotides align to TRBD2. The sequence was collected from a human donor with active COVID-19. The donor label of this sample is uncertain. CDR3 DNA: TGTGCCAGCAGTTCAAACGCGGGGGGGACCGGGGAGCTGTTTTTT. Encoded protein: CASSSNAGGTGELFF.